Below, 19 T cell receptor beta chains from the same sample are listed, as sequenced in a study of OX40 agonist ivuxolimab in advanced cancers. Using immunoSEQ multiplex PCR, the repertoire was profiled, and TCRdb retains in-frame clones only, with some absent. This sample has about 21,000 clones, with about 80% found just once. The sequencing here drew on CD4+ or CD8+ T cells sorted from blood, taken in a trial of the OX40 agonist ivuxolimab. The receptors shown here come from an adult with an advanced solid tumor such as melanoma, head and neck, liver or kidney cancer.

The CDR3 DNA reads TGCGCCAGCAAACCCACAGGGGGCAGTACTGAAGCTTTCTTT. Residues: CASKPTGGSTEAFF. This rearrangement joins TRBV10-2 to TRBJ1-1, with TRBD1 identical over 9 bases. The V and J ends lost 7 bases and 5 bases, in that order; junction bases with no gene match: 8. Germline V gene sequence: CDR1 WSHSY, CDR2 SAAADI. This CDR3 spans 14 amino acids.

The count of this clone is one. The rearrangement links TRBV18 to TRBJ1-3, with 11 bases lining up with TRBD1. With 3 bases clipped from V and 2 bases from J, the junction kept 0 bases outside the gene matches. Germline V lookup: CDR1 KGHSH, CDR2 LQKENI. CDR3 length equals 15 residues. The CDR3 reads CASSPGQGAGNTIYF. CDR3 nucleotides: TGTGCCAGCTCACCGGGACAGGGGGCTGGAAACACCATATATTTT.

This clone is judged medium-sized. The rearrangement uses TRBV5-1 and TRBJ1-5; 9 positions agree with TRBD1. Germline V gene sequence: CDR1 SGHRS, CDR2 YFSETQ. This CDR3 contains 16 residues. V was pared by 3 bases and J by 0 bases, with 4 bases of the junction left unmatched. CDR3 amino acids: CASSYGTGNSNQPQHF. In nucleotides, the CDR3 is TGCGCCAGCAGCTATGGGACAGGGAATAGCAATCAGCCCCAGCATTTT. Using reference TRBV5-1 and TRBJ1-5 for the parts outside the CDR3, the full variable domain is KAGVTQTPRYLIKTRGQQVTLSCSPISGHRSVSWYQQTPGQGLQFLFEYFSETQRNKGNFPGRFSGRQFSNSRSEMNVSTLELGDSALYLCASSYGTGNSNQPQHFGDGTRLSIL.

This clone was detected once. The chain couples TRBV7-3 to TRBJ2-2; D is perhaps TRBD2 (5 bases). This CDR3 has 17 residues. Trimming pared 5 bases from V and 1 base from J, leaving 17 bases between. The germline CDR1 and CDR2 sequences are SGHTA and FQGTGA. CDR3 DNA sequence: TGTGCCAGCAGCCCGGTCGGGCGGGTCCTGAACACCGGGGAGCTGTTTTTT. Protein product: CASSPVGRVLNTGELFF.

The CDR3 region is CASSTDGSSYNEQFF. The CDR3 bases are TGTGCCAGCAGTACGGACGGCAGCTCCTACAATGAGCAGTTCTTC. The rearrangement uses TRBV6-6 and TRBJ2-1; D not certain. The V gene's germline CDR1 is MNHNY and CDR2 SVGAGI (reference sequence). Trimming removed 5 bases at V and 0 bases at J, with 11 bases between. CDR3 length: 15 residues.

This sequence joins TRBV28 and TRBJ1-4; D ambiguous. Trimming took 10 bases from V and 0 from J, leaving 6 bases between them. Germline V gene lookup returns CDR1 MDHEN and CDR2 SYDVKM. The CDR3 runs to 12 residues. The CDR3 DNA reads TGTGCCACCGCCGCAACTAATGAAAAACTGTTTTTT. This translates into CATAATNEKLFF.

This clone was seen only a few times. The chain links TRBV10-3 to TRBJ2-5; TRBD1 might be the D (5 bases). With 3 bases removed from V and 4 bases from J, the gap between germline ends came to 18 bases. This CDR3 spans 16 amino acids. Germline V gives CDR1 ENHRY, CDR2 SYGVKD. CDR3: CAISDNGRVLAETQYF. The CDR3 DNA follows: TGTGCCATCAGTGATAACGGCAGGGTACTTGCAGAGACCCAGTACTTC.

For this clone: The junction does not match germline at one end; this may be a read error. The chain links TRBV5-3 to TRBJ1-1; D is uncertain. TRBV5-3 is an ORF; its function is uncertain. This CDR3 has 13 residues. DNA of the CDR3: TGTGCCAGCAGCTTGGGTACCCTATATGAAGCTTTCTTT. Protein sequence: CASSLGTLYEAFF.

The CDR3 region has the DNA TGCGCCAGCAGCTTGATGGGCAGGGGGTCGGAAGCTTTCTTT. This sequence encodes CASSLMGRGSEAFF. This chain connects TRBV5-1 to TRBJ1-1; 7 nucleotides line up with TRBD1. Germline-derived CDR1 and CDR2 are SGHRS and YFSETQ. J was trimmed by 8 bases and V by 1 base; bases with no gene match: 8. The CDR3 has 14 amino acids. Filled out from reference TRBV5-1 and TRBJ1-1, the complete variable domain reads KAGVTQTPRYLIKTRGQQVTLSCSPISGHRSVSWYQQTPGQGLQFLFEYFSETQRNKGNFPGRFSGRQFSNSRSEMNVSTLELGDSALYLCASSLMGRGSEAFFGQGTRLTVV.

This clone came up a few times. V usage is TRBV28 and J usage is TRBJ1-5; 7 positions agree with TRBD1. With 3 bases clipped from V and 7 bases from J, the junction kept 6 bases outside the gene matches. The CDR3 totals 14 residues. Germline V gene sequence: CDR1 MDHEN, CDR2 SYDVKM. This chain's CDR3 is CASSFEGAKQPQHF. The CDR3 coding sequence is TGTGCCAGCAGTTTCGAGGGGGCTAAGCAGCCCCAGCATTTT.

The V and J genes are TRBV7-9 and TRBJ2-5, with D possibly being TRBD2 (5 bases). With 2 bases removed from V and 4 bases from J, the gap between germline ends came to 14 bases. Germline assignment: CDR1 SEHNR and CDR2 FQNEAQ (reference sequence). This CDR3 comprises 15 residues. CDR3 residues: CASSLSPSAGETQYF. The DNA for the CDR3 is TGTGCCAGCAGCTTAAGTCCCTCGGCGGGAGAGACCCAGTACTTC. The full variable domain, in which reference TRBV7-9 and TRBJ2-5 provide the parts outside the CDR3, is DTGVSQNPRHKITKRGQNVTFRCDPISEHNRLYWYRQTLGQGPEFLTYFQNEAQLEKSRLLSDRFSAERPKGSFSTLEIQRTEQGDSAMYLCASSLSPSAGETQYFGPGTRLLVL.

J is TRBJ2-7 and V is TRBV30; D perhaps matches TRBD1 (6 bases). This CDR3 has 14 residues. Germline V gene sequence: CDR1 GTSNPN, CDR2 SVGIG (reference sequence). V shed 0 bases and J shed 0 bases, with 9 bases lying between them. The CDR3 reads CAWSVTGTSYEQYF. The CDR3 DNA is TGTGCCTGGAGTGTAACAGGGACCTCCTACGAGCAGTACTTC.

The V gene is TRBV6-5, the J gene TRBJ2-2; TRBD2 might be the D (6 bases). Trimming stripped 0 bases from V and 0 bases from J, with 8 bases between. The CDR3 contains 16 residues. The V gene's germline CDR1 is MNHEY and CDR2 SVGAGI. The CDR3 region is CASSYSVAANTGELFF. The CDR3 region has the DNA TGTGCCAGCAGTTACTCAGTAGCGGCGAACACCGGGGAGCTGTTTTTT.

This clone came up once. The rearrangement links TRBV28 to TRBJ1-4; tentatively, D is TRBD1 (5 bases). CDR3 size: 14 residues. CDR1 and CDR2 (germline): MDHEN, SYDVKM. Trimming took off 10 bases at V and 0 bases at J, with 12 bases between the two ends. This chain's CDR3 is CATRDVTTNEKLFF. CDR3 nucleotide sequence: TGTGCCACCCGGGACGTTACAACTAATGAAAAACTGTTTTTT.

This rearrangement joins TRBV5-6 to TRBJ2-7; D is perhaps TRBD1 (5 bases). CDR1 SGHDT and CDR2 YYEEEE come from the germline V gene. V lost 0 bases and J 6 bases, leaving 10 bases between the germline ends. The CDR3 contains 13 residues. CDR3 amino acids: CASSLAGIGEQYF. In DNA, the CDR3 is TGTGCCAGCAGCTTGGCAGGGATCGGCGAGCAGTACTTC. Supplemented by reference TRBV5-6 and TRBJ2-7, the full variable domain reads DAGVTQSPTHLIKTRGQQVTLRCSPKSGHDTVSWYQQALGQGPQFIFQYYEEEERQRGNFPDRFSGHQFPNYSSELNVNALLLGDSALYLCASSLAGIGEQYFGPGTRLTVT.

The chain joins TRBV11-2 to TRBJ2-2; weak D call: TRBD2 (5 bases). The germline CDR1 and CDR2 sequences are SGHAT and FQNNGV. V was clipped by 5 bases and J by 8 bases, with 9 bases between them. The CDR3 has 12 residues. CDR3 DNA: TGTGCCAGCAGCGTAACGGGGGGGGAGCTGTTTTTT. Translation gives CASSVTGGELFF.

The chain is built from TRBV5-1 and TRBJ2-7; 9 nucleotides line up with TRBD1. The germline V gene encodes CDR1 SGHRS and CDR2 YFSETQ. V shed 3 bases, J shed 5 bases, and the junction held 21 bases outside the gene matches. CDR3 length: 19 amino acids. The CDR3 reads CASSSGTGNGRALVDEQYF. Here the CDR3 DNA reads TGCGCCAGCAGCTCGGGGACAGGGAATGGCCGCGCCTTAGTTGACGAGCAGTACTTC. The full variable domain, in which reference TRBV5-1 and TRBJ2-7 provide the parts outside the CDR3, is KAGVTQTPRYLIKTRGQQVTLSCSPISGHRSVSWYQQTPGQGLQFLFEYFSETQRNKGNFPGRFSGRQFSNSRSEMNVSTLELGDSALYLCASSSGTGNGRALVDEQYFGPGTRLTVT.

The V gene is TRBV7-2, the J gene TRBJ2-5, with 14 bases identical to TRBD2. The CDR3 runs 16 residues. V dropped 3 bases and J dropped 3; count of bases not matched to a gene: 3. Germline values: CDR1 SGHTA, CDR2 FQGNSA. The CDR3: CASSFPGLAGEETQYF. CDR3 in DNA: TGTGCCAGCAGCTTCCCGGGACTAGCGGGAGAAGAGACCCAGTACTTC.

The chain carries TRBV4-1 and TRBJ2-3, with D possibly matching TRBD2 (6 bases). CDR1 is MGHRA and CDR2 is YSYEKL in the germline V gene. Trimming shortened V by 4 bases and J by 7 bases, and 18 bases separated the two germline ends. The CDR3 extends over 15 amino acids. CDR3 residues: CASSPYGASENTQYF. Here the CDR3 DNA reads TGCGCCAGCAGCCCCTATGGTGCTAGCGAAAATACGCAGTATTTT.